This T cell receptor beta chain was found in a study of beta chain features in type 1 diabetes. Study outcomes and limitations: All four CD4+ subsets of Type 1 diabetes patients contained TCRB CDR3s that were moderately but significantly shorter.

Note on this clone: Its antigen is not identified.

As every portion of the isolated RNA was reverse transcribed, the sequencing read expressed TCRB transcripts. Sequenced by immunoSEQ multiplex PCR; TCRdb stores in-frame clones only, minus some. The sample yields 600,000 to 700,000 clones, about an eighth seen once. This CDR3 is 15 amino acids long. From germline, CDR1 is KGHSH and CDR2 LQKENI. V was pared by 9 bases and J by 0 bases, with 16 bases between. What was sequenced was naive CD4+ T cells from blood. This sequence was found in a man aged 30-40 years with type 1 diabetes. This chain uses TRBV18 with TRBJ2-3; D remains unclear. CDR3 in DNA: TGTGCCAGTCGCGACGGAGTACTTAGCACAGATACGCAGTATTTT. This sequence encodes CASRDGVLSTDTQYF.